What follows is one TCR beta chain and its context. No antigen is known for it. Per the germline V gene, CDR1 is SNHLY and CDR2 is FYNNEI. This CDR3 has 14 amino acids. The V end was cut by 4 bases, the J end by 2 bases, with 11 bases between. It was autoimmune disease history or systemic immunosuppression that excluded patients. The sample originates from a study of OX40 agonist ivuxolimab in advanced cancers. The study's findings and limits: Clones of CD4+ and CD8+ blood T cells grew by week 6 at doses of 0.1 to 3.0 mg/kg.

Here immunoSEQ multiplex PCR was the method, and the copy in TCRdb shows in-frame clones only, minus some. The data contain about 100,000 clones, approximately 90% of them singletons. The receptor comes from an adult with an advanced solid tumor such as melanoma, head and neck, liver or kidney cancer. This material consisted of CD4+ or CD8+ T cells sorted from blood, taken in a trial of the OX40 agonist ivuxolimab. This sequence joins TRBV2 and TRBJ1-2; D is uncertain. CDR3 region: CASSAGRQNYGYTF. CDR3 sequence (DNA): TGTGCCAGCAGTGCAGGACGGCAGAACTATGGCTACACCTTC.